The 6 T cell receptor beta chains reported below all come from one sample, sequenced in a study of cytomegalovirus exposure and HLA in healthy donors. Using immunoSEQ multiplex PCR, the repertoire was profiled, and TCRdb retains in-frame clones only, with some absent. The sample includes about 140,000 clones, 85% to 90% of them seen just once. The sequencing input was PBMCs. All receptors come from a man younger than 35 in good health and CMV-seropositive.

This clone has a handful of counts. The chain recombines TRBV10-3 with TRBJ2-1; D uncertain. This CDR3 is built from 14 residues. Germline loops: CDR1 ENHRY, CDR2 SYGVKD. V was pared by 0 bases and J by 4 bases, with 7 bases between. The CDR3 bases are TGTGCCATCAGTGAGTCTACTCCGTACAATGAGCAGTTCTTC. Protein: CAISESTPYNEQFF.

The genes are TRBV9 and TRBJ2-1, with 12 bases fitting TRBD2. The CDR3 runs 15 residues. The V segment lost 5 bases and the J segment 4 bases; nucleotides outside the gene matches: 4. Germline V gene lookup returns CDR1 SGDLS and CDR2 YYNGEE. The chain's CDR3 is CASSTGLAGYNEQFF. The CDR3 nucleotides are TGTGCCAGCAGTACCGGACTAGCGGGGTACAATGAGCAGTTCTTC.

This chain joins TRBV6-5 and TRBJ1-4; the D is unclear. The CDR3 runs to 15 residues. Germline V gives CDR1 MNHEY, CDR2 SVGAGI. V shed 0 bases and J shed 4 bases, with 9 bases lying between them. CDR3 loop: CASSYSGPFNEKLFF. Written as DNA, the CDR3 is TGTGCCAGCAGTTACTCCGGTCCTTTTAATGAAAAACTGTTTTTT.

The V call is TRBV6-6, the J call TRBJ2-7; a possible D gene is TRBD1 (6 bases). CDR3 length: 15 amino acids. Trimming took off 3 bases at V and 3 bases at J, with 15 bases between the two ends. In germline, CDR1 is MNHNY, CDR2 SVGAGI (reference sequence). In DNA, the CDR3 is TGTGCCAGCAGTTATATACCTAGGGGGTTCTACGAGCAGTACTTC. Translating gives CASSYIPRGFYEQYF.

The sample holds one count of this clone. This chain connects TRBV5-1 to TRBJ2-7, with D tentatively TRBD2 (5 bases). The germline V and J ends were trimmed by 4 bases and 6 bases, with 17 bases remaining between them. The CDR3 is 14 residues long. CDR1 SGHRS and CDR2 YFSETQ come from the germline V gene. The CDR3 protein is CASSPGGSVAEQYF. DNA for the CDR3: TGCGCCAGCAGCCCAGGAGGATCGGTAGCCGAGCAGTACTTC.

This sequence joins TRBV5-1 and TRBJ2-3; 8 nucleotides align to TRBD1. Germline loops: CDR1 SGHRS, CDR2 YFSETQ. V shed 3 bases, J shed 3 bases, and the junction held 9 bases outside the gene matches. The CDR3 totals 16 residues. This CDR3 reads CASSSGQGVSTDTQYF. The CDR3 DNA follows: TGCGCCAGCAGCTCAGGACAGGGAGTGTCGACAGATACGCAGTATTTT.